This TCR beta chain is drawn from a study of blood T cell repertoires in COVID-19. Some clones are missing from TCRdb's copy, which holds only in-frame ones; the method was immunoSEQ multiplex PCR. This table has 250,000 to 350,000 clones, 65% to 90% appearing once. The CDR3 consists of 17 residues. J was trimmed by 4 bases and V by 4 bases; bases with no gene match: 10. Looked up from germline, CDR1 is MDHEN and CDR2 is SYDVKM. A single count supports this clone. The sample was PBMCs or T cells enriched from blood (not recorded which). The sequence was obtained from a woman aged 18-30 years who had recovered from COVID-19. The chain couples TRBV28 to TRBJ2-5; 12 positions match TRBD2. The CDR3 sequence: CASSSRASGRARETQYF. The CDR3 DNA follows: TGTGCCAGCAGTTCAAGGGCTAGCGGGAGGGCGCGAGAGACCCAGTACTTC.